What follows are 25 T cell receptor beta chains derived from one specimen sequenced in a study of CD8+CD57+ T cells in acquired aplastic anemia. The use of genomic DNA as template underpinned the TCR beta VDJ and CDR3 profiling. In TCRdb, the reads were re-called with MiXCR into one record per CDR3 protein. The data show approximately 200,000 distinct CDR3 sequences, about half seen once. Patients chosen for sequencing had shown CD8+CD57+ cell expansion by flow cytometry. The sample consisted of sorted CD4+, CD8+, or CD8+CD57+ T cells (not recorded which) from PBMCs. These receptors all come from a human donor with aplastic anemia.

This clonotype was observed a single time. The rearrangement links TRBV20-1 to TRBJ1-2, with 12 bases lining up with TRBD1. The CDR3 totals 18 residues. J was trimmed by 3 bases and V by 6 bases; bases with no gene match: 17. Germline V gene sequence: CDR1 DFQATT, CDR2 SNEGSKA (reference sequence). CDR3: CSAEGTGGEWLLDYGYTF. The CDR3 DNA reads as TGCAGTGCCGAGGGGACAGGGGGCGAGTGGCTCCTAGACTATGGCTACACCTTC.

This clonotype was found once. DNA of the CDR3: TGTGCCAGCAGCTCACAGGGAGTTTCCTACAATGAGCAGTTCTTC. Translation gives CASSSQGVSYNEQFF. The gene calls are TRBV7-2 and TRBJ2-1, with D possibly matching TRBD1 (6 bases). The CDR3 is 15 amino acids. Germline CDR1 and CDR2: SGHTA and FQGNSA. V gave up 4 bases and J gave up 1 base, with 11 bases separating them.

The chain is built from TRBV7-9 and TRBJ2-2; D gene ambiguous. The CDR3 totals 10 residues. V lost 5 bases, J lost 7 bases, and 2 bases lay in between. Germline CDR1 and CDR2: SEHNR and FQNEAQ (reference sequence). The CDR3 bases are TGTGCCAGCAGCGGCGGGGAGCTGTTTTTT. Translating gives CASSGGELFF.

This clonotype was detected ten times or more. The chain combines TRBV2 with TRBJ2-1, with D hard to call. CDR3 size: 14 residues. Trimming left V 2 bases short and J 10 bases short, with 15 bases between. Per germline, CDR1 SNHLY and CDR2 FYNNEI. The CDR3 nucleotides are TGTGCCAGCAGTGAACAGAGTTTTGGGAAAGAGCAGTTCTTC. It yields the protein CASSEQSFGKEQFF.

This clonotype has a count of ten or more. The genes are TRBV11-3 and TRBJ2-5; 7 bases align to TRBD2. The CDR3 sequence is 14 residues long. V lost 6 bases and J lost 5; bases outside the gene matches: 9. Looked up from germline, CDR1 is SGHNT and CDR2 is YENEEA. The CDR3, as DNA: TGTGCCAGCAGTCCCGAGGGGCGGGAGGAGACCCAGTACTTC. Protein sequence: CASSPEGREETQYF. Drawing the rest from reference TRBV11-3 and TRBJ2-5, the complete variable domain is EAGVVQSPRYKIIEKKQPVAFWCNPISGHNTLYWYLQNLGQGPELLIRYENEEAVDDSQLPKDRFSAERLKGVDSTLKIQPAELGDSAVYLCASSPEGREETQYFGPGTRLLVL.

The genes are TRBV20-1 and TRBJ1-2; D might be TRBD1 (5 bases). Trimming cost V 3 bases and J 4 bases, with 15 bases left between them. Germline loops: CDR1 DFQATT, CDR2 SNEGSKA (reference sequence). This CDR3 is built from 14 residues. CDR3 coding DNA: TGCAGTGCTAGGATGGGGGTCACACGCTATGGCTACACCTTC. Protein: CSARMGVTRYGYTF.

The V and J genes are TRBV7-3 and TRBJ2-3, with TRBD2 matching over 12 bases. V lost 4 bases and J lost 3; bases outside the gene matches: 11. Germline V CDR1 and CDR2: SGHTA, FQGTGA. The CDR3 has 18 amino acids. The CDR3 DNA reads as TGTGCCAGCAGCTCCAGGACTAGCGGGGCGTCCGGGACAGATACGCAGTATTTT. Amino acids: CASSSRTSGASGTDTQYF. Supplemented by reference TRBV7-3 and TRBJ2-3, the full variable domain reads GAGVSQTPSNKVTEKGKYVELRCDPISGHTALYWYRQSLGQGPEFLIYFQGTGAADDSGLPNDRFFAVRPEGSVSTLKIQRTERGDSAVYLCASSSRTSGASGTDTQYFGPGTRLTVL.

The rearrangement uses TRBV28 and TRBJ1-5; TRBD1 matches at 8 bases. Trimming removed 5 bases from V and 7 bases from J; junction bases left unmatched: 4. The CDR3 has 13 amino acids. Germline assignment: CDR1 MDHEN and CDR2 SYDVKM. In DNA, the CDR3 is TGTGCCAGCAGTCCGTGGACAGGGCAGCCCCAGCATTTT. Translation: CASSPWTGQPQHF.

This clonotype was seen a single time. The J gene is TRBJ1-2, the V gene TRBV15, with 9 bases aligning to TRBD1. The CDR3 runs 13 residues. The trim removed 5 bases at V and 12 bases at J, leaving 10 bases unmatched. In germline, CDR1 is LNHNV, CDR2 YYDKDF (reference sequence). The chain's CDR3 is CATSLTGGFGNTF. For the CDR3, the DNA is TGTGCCACCAGCTTGACAGGGGGTTTTGGAAACACCTTC.

The rearrangement uses TRBV27 and TRBJ1-6, with D perhaps TRBD1 (6 bases). Germline lookup yields CDR1 MNHEY and CDR2 SMNVEV (reference sequence). V dropped 5 bases and J dropped 0 bases, with 11 bases sitting between them. This CDR3 spans 16 amino acids. The CDR3 region has the DNA TGTGCCAGCAGTACAGGGCAAAGCTCCTATAATTCACCCCTCCACTTT. The encoded protein is CASSTGQSSYNSPLHF.

The chain uses TRBV20-1 and TRBJ1-2, with D possibly matching TRBD1 (5 bases). V was shortened by 0 bases and J by 8 bases, with 16 bases between the two germline ends. This CDR3 comprises 14 residues. Germline V gene sequence: CDR1 DFQATT, CDR2 SNEGSKA (reference sequence). In nucleotides, the CDR3 is TGCAGTGCTAGAGATAATATAGGGGTGGCGGGCTACACCTTC. It encodes CSARDNIGVAGYTF.

The chain has TRBV10-3 and TRBJ1-1; TRBD1 is a possible D gene (6 bases). CDR1 is ENHRY and CDR2 is SYGVKD in the germline V gene. Trimming left V 3 bases short and J 2 bases short, with 13 bases between. The CDR3 is made up of 15 amino acids. DNA for the CDR3: TGTGCCATCAGTGAAAGGGGGGGTGCAAACACTGAAGCTTTCTTT. Residues: CAISERGGANTEAFF.

This clonotype was counted at least ten times. The chain joins TRBV2 to TRBJ1-1; TRBD1 is a possible D gene (5 bases). Deletions cut 3 bases from V and 0 bases from J, with 14 bases between. This CDR3 comprises 16 residues. Germline CDR1 and CDR2: SNHLY and FYNNEI. CDR3 sequence (DNA): TGTGCCAGCAGTGACCAGGGTGGCCGAATGAACACTGAAGCTTTCTTT. This gives the protein CASSDQGGRMNTEAFF.

At least ten counts were recorded for this clonotype. The chain recombines TRBV20-1 with TRBJ2-7; 7 bases are a match to TRBD1. The CDR3 loop spans 14 amino acids. V dropped 3 bases and J dropped 3; count of bases not matched to a gene: 8. From germline, CDR1 is DFQATT and CDR2 SNEGSKA (reference sequence). The CDR3 sequence: CSASPSTGNYEQYF. In nucleotides, the CDR3 is TGCAGTGCTAGTCCATCGACAGGGAACTACGAGCAGTACTTC.

This clonotype was recorded at least ten times. The J gene is TRBJ1-2, the V gene TRBV4-1; 11 positions match TRBD1. CDR1 and CDR2 (germline): MGHRA, YSYEKL. The ends lost 4 bases at V and 7 bases at J; junction bases unmatched: 11. The CDR3 is 16 amino acids. The CDR3 DNA reads TGCGCCAGCAGCCTCATAGGGGGACAGGGGGTCCGTGGCTACACCTTC. It specifies CASSLIGGQGVRGYTF.

CDR3 loop: CASSFGRQGAFTEAFF. In DNA form, the CDR3 reads TGTGCCAGCAGCTTTGGCAGACAGGGGGCCTTCACTGAAGCTTTCTTT. The gene calls are TRBV5-6 and TRBJ1-1, with 10 bases that match TRBD1. Germline values: CDR1 SGHDT, CDR2 YYEEEE. This CDR3 has 16 residues. The V and J ends lost 2 bases and 4 bases, in that order; junction bases with no gene match: 8.

The chain couples TRBV15 to TRBJ1-5, with 7 bases that match TRBD1. Trimming cost V 0 bases and J 7 bases; bases outside gene matches: 6. The CDR3 length is 15 residues. Germline CDR1 is LNHNV and CDR2 is YYDKDF (reference sequence). This chain's CDR3 is CATSRDQQGNQPQHF. Here the CDR3 DNA reads TGTGCCACCAGCAGAGACCAACAGGGGAACCAGCCCCAGCATTTT.

This clonotype has ten or more counts. The chain joins TRBV19 to TRBJ1-3; D remains unclear. Germline loops: CDR1 LNHDA, CDR2 SQIVND (reference sequence). With 4 bases removed from V and 4 bases from J, the gap between germline ends came to 14 bases. The CDR3 length is 15 residues. CDR3 in amino acids: CASSTRTGGGNTIYF. The CDR3 bases are TGTGCCAGTAGTACCCGGACCGGTGGCGGAAACACCATATATTTT.

This clonotype appeared a few times. The chain joins TRBV19 to TRBJ1-6; 9 bases line up with TRBD1. Losses at the gene ends were 4 bases for V and 13 bases for J; bases not matched to a gene: 11. This CDR3 has 15 residues. Germline V gives CDR1 LNHDA, CDR2 SQIVND (reference sequence). Here the CDR3 reads CASSKGQGNGVPLHF. For the CDR3, the DNA is TGTGCCAGTAGTAAGGGACAGGGAAACGGCGTGCCCCTCCACTTT.

The chain carries TRBV24-1 and TRBJ2-1; TRBD1 might be the D (6 bases). Trimming stripped 3 bases from V and 8 bases from J, with 13 bases between. Germline V gene sequence: CDR1 KGHDR, CDR2 SFDVKD. The CDR3 length is 14 residues. The CDR3 DNA is TGTGCCACCAGTGATAACAGGGTGATCGATGAGCAGTTCTTC. It encodes CATSDNRVIDEQFF.

Ten or more counts support this clonotype. This chain uses TRBV6-6 with TRBJ2-7; the D is unclear. V was cut by 3 bases and J by 4 bases, with 10 bases left in between. Germline assignment: CDR1 MNHNY and CDR2 SVGAGI (reference sequence). This CDR3 contains 13 residues. The CDR3 is CASSYSLGYEQYF. CDR3 DNA: TGTGCCAGCAGTTATTCCCTAGGTTACGAGCAGTACTTC.

This sequence joins TRBV15 and TRBJ2-7; TRBD1 aligns across 7 bases. CDR1 is LNHNV, CDR2 YYDKDF, per germline (reference sequence). With V trimmed by 0 bases and J by 6 bases, 8 bases remained unmatched. The CDR3 consists of 15 residues. The CDR3 DNA reads as TGTGCCACCAGCAGAGATCATCAGGGGGTGGGCGAGCAGTACTTC. It encodes CATSRDHQGVGEQYF. The whole variable domain, remainder taken from reference TRBV15 and TRBJ2-7, is DAMVIQNPRYQVTQFGKPVTLSCSQTLNHNVMYWYQQKSSQAPKLLFHYYDKDFNNEADTPDNFQSRRPNTSFCFLDIRSPGLGDTAMYLCATSRDHQGVGEQYFGPGTRLTVT.

This clonotype was seen once. This chain joins TRBV6-1 and TRBJ1-1; 9 nucleotides match TRBD1. This CDR3 contains 14 residues. V gave up 6 bases and J gave up 2 bases; unmatched junction bases: 4. The V gene's germline CDR1 is MNHNS and CDR2 SASEGT. CDR3 coding DNA: TGTGCCAGCAGGAACAGGGGGCGCAACACTGAAGCTTTCTTT. This translates into CASRNRGRNTEAFF.

This chain links TRBV15 with TRBJ2-5, with 7 bases aligning to TRBD2. Germline values: CDR1 LNHNV, CDR2 YYDKDF (reference sequence). The CDR3 is 17 amino acids. Germline trimming cut 0 bases from V and 7 bases from J; bases unmatched to any gene: 14. The CDR3 protein is CATSREIPSGDPGTQYF. Here the CDR3 DNA reads TGTGCCACCAGCAGAGAGATCCCTAGCGGAGACCCGGGGACCCAGTACTTC.

This clonotype was counted at least ten times. The chain combines TRBV28 with TRBJ1-2, with D uncertain. Germline V gives CDR1 MDHEN, CDR2 SYDVKM. V dropped 6 bases and J dropped 8 bases, with 19 bases sitting between them. This CDR3 is built from 14 residues. The CDR3, as DNA: TGTGCCAGCAGGTTGACCCGGGAAGGTCGAGGCTACACCTTC. Protein product: CASRLTREGRGYTF.